Listed here are 27 T cell receptor beta chains from one sample, sequenced in a study of blood T cell repertoires in COVID-19. Assay used: immunoSEQ multiplex PCR; TCRdb lists only in-frame clones, some missing. The sample has hundreds of thousands of clones; about 88% are singletons. The specimen was PBMCs or T cells enriched from blood (not recorded which). These receptor sequences come from a woman in her thirties or forties who had recovered from COVID-19.

The chain employs TRBV7-2 and TRBJ1-3; 7 positions agree with TRBD1. V gave up 2 bases and J gave up 3 bases; unmatched junction bases: 10. The CDR3 consists of 17 residues. In germline, CDR1 is SGHTA, CDR2 FQGNSA. The chain's CDR3 is CASSLSADRAGGNTIYF. In nucleotides, the CDR3 is TGTGCCAGCAGCTTATCTGCCGACAGGGCAGGTGGAAACACCATATATTTT. Full variable domain (remainder filled in from reference TRBV7-2 and TRBJ1-3): GAGVSQSPSNKVTEKGKDVELRCDPISGHTALYWYRQSLGQGLEFLIYFQGNSAPDKSGLPSDRFSAERTGGSVSTLTIQRTQQEDSAVYLCASSLSADRAGGNTIYFGEGSWLTVV.

This chain uses TRBV6-6 with TRBJ2-1; 8 bases are shared with TRBD2. The V gene end was trimmed by 5 bases and the J gene end by 3 bases; junction bases not matched to a gene: 6. The CDR3 runs 15 residues. Germline V lookup: CDR1 MNHNY, CDR2 SVGAGI (reference sequence). CDR3 in amino acids: CASSLSGSFYNEQFF. CDR3 in DNA: TGTGCCAGCAGTCTCAGCGGGAGTTTCTACAATGAGCAGTTCTTC.

The gene calls are TRBV4-1 and TRBJ1-1; TRBD1 is a possible D gene (5 bases). CDR3 size: 16 residues. Germline V lookup: CDR1 MGHRA, CDR2 YSYEKL. Trimming pared 2 bases from V and 1 base from J, leaving 14 bases between. CDR3 nucleotides: TGCGCCAGCAGCCAAATCCCCGGCAGGGCGAACACTGAAGCTTTCTTT. Protein: CASSQIPGRANTEAFF.

The genes are TRBV6-5 and TRBJ1-2; D possibly corresponds to TRBD1 (5 bases). In germline, CDR1 is MNHEY, CDR2 SVGAGI. The CDR3 is 13 amino acids. Between the trimmed V and J ends, which lost 9 bases and 10 bases, there was a span of 21 bases. CDR3 in DNA: TGTGCCAGTTCCTGGGGCTCTTTGAATGACTACACCTTC. Amino acid sequence: CASSWGSLNDYTF.

The chain carries TRBV4-2 and TRBJ2-7; 9 positions match TRBD2. The junction had 13 bases not matched to a gene; V was cut back by 1 base and J by 3 bases. The CDR3 is made up of 18 amino acids. Germline CDR1 and CDR2: LGHNA and YNFKEQ. The CDR3 DNA is TGTGCCAGCAGCCAAGGGGAGGGAAGACTAGCGGAAAACTACGAGCAGTACTTC. Amino acids: CASSQGEGRLAENYEQYF.

This chain joins TRBV27 and TRBJ2-2; tentative D call: TRBD2 (5 bases). Germline V CDR1 and CDR2: MNHEY, SMNVEV (reference sequence). V dropped 7 bases and J dropped 0 bases, with 12 bases sitting between them. The CDR3 sequence is 15 residues long. CDR3 amino acids: CASNPDGANTGELFF. The CDR3 DNA is TGTGCCAGCAACCCTGACGGGGCGAACACCGGGGAGCTGTTTTTT.

The chain employs TRBV4-1 and TRBJ1-1; no reliable D call. The CDR3 loop spans 18 amino acids. Germline CDR1 reads MGHRA; CDR2 reads YSYEKL. Trimming cost V 0 bases and J 0 bases, with 17 bases left between them. CDR3 protein: CASSQESPAPAVNTEAFF. Here the CDR3 DNA reads TGCGCCAGCAGCCAAGAGTCTCCCGCTCCGGCGGTGAACACTGAAGCTTTCTTT.

J is TRBJ2-7 and V is TRBV24-1; possible D gene TRBD1, 6 bases. Germline values: CDR1 KGHDR, CDR2 SFDVKD. CDR3 length equals 12 residues. As DNA, the CDR3 is TGTGAGGGAGACAGGCTGGTCTACGAGCAGTACTTC. It is translated as CEGDRLVYEQYF.

The rearrangement uses TRBV19 and TRBJ2-3; 8 bases agree with TRBD2. The length of the CDR3 is 18 residues. Per germline, CDR1 LNHDA and CDR2 SQIVND (reference sequence). Trimming cost V 1 base and J 1 base; bases outside gene matches: 10. This CDR3 reads CASSIAPTAGGGTDTQYF. In DNA, the CDR3 is TGTGCCAGTAGTATAGCCCCAACGGCGGGGGGAGGCACAGATACGCAGTATTTT.

This clone appeared once. CDR3 amino acids: CASSPRTSGETQYF. CDR3 DNA: TGTGCCAGCTCACCTAGGACTAGCGGCGAGACCCAGTACTTC. The chain recombines TRBV18 with TRBJ2-5; TRBD2 aligns across 10 bases. Germline CDR1 KGHSH, CDR2 LQKENI. Trimming removed 3 bases from V and 5 bases from J; junction bases left unmatched: 3. This CDR3 contains 14 residues.

The J gene is TRBJ2-7, the V gene TRBV5-1; TRBD1 aligns across 9 bases. The V gene end was trimmed by 0 bases and the J gene end by 5 bases; junction bases not matched to a gene: 6. The CDR3 covers 15 residues. Germline CDR1 SGHRS, CDR2 YFSETQ. The CDR3 is CASSLGGTGLHEQYF. The CDR3 DNA follows: TGCGCCAGCAGCTTGGGCGGGACAGGGCTCCACGAGCAGTACTTC.

This clone occurred once. This chain joins TRBV7-8 and TRBJ2-1, with 7 bases matching TRBD2. The germline V gene has CDR1 SGHVS and CDR2 FQNEAQ. V was pared by 5 bases and J by 4 bases, with 17 bases of the junction left unmatched. The CDR3 is 18 residues long. The CDR3 DNA sequence: TGTGCCAGCAGCGCGGCACCATCGGCGGGAGAAGGGTACAATGAGCAGTTCTTC. This gives the protein CASSAAPSAGEGYNEQFF.

This clone was seen only a few times. The chain links TRBV18 to TRBJ1-4, with D uncertain. There are 11 residues in the CDR3. Germline CDR1 and CDR2: KGHSH and LQKENI. V shed 3 bases and J shed 7 bases, with 3 bases lying between them. The CDR3 sequence is CASSPGEKLFF. The CDR3 region has the DNA TGTGCCAGCTCACCCGGTGAAAAACTGTTTTTT.

The chain recombines TRBV28 with TRBJ2-7; 10 bases are a match to TRBD1. CDR3 size: 14 residues. Germline values: CDR1 MDHEN, CDR2 SYDVKM. The junction had 3 bases not matched to a gene; V was cut back by 4 bases and J by 3 bases. CDR3 bases: TGTGCCAGCAGTTCGACAGGGGGCCTCTACGAGCAGTACTTC. This codes for CASSSTGGLYEQYF.

Comment on this clone: One junction end disagrees with the germline gene, perhaps due to a read error. This chain joins TRBV2 and TRBJ1-4; 11 bases line up with TRBD1. This CDR3 has 13 amino acids. In germline, CDR1 is SNHLY, CDR2 FYNNEI. The CDR3: CASTKGQGGSGDF. The CDR3 DNA is TGTGCCAGCACCAAGGGACAGGGGGGTTCCGGGGATTTT.

This clone was detected a few times. The chain employs TRBV9 and TRBJ2-1; 8 bases match TRBD2. V was pared by 4 bases and J by 8 bases, with 14 bases of the junction left unmatched. The CDR3 spans 16 residues. Per the germline V gene, CDR1 is SGDLS and CDR2 is YYNGEE. The CDR3 here is CASSPRERGPNYEQFF. In nucleotides, the CDR3 is TGTGCCAGCAGCCCCCGCGAGCGGGGGCCGAATTATGAGCAGTTCTTC.

The chain employs TRBV7-2 and TRBJ2-3; 8 bases fit TRBD2. This CDR3 has 16 amino acids. Germline values: CDR1 SGHTA, CDR2 FQGNSA. After removal of 5 bases from V and 2 bases from J, the junction contained 9 bases not matched to a gene. CDR3 in DNA: TGTGCCAGCAGCCAACTAGCGGTGTCTGTCACAGATACGCAGTATTTT. Translation gives CASSQLAVSVTDTQYF.

V usage is TRBV4-3 and J usage is TRBJ2-7; TRBD2 matches at 7 bases. Germline CDR1 and CDR2: LGHNA and YSLEER. Germline trimming cut 0 bases from V and 4 bases from J; bases unmatched to any gene: 6. There are 15 residues in the CDR3. The CDR3: CASSQDPLAVYEQYF. The CDR3 nucleotides are TGCGCCAGCAGCCAAGACCCCCTAGCGGTTTACGAGCAGTACTTC.

The rearrangement uses TRBV7-8 and TRBJ2-1; D possibly corresponds to TRBD2 (6 bases). Germline CDR1 reads SGHVS; CDR2 reads FQNEAQ. CDR3 length: 15 residues. Trimming took 7 bases from V and 5 from J, leaving 18 bases between them. The CDR3 sequence: CASTGTGRRDNEQFF. The CDR3 nucleotides read TGTGCCAGCACCGGGACGGGAAGGAGGGACAATGAGCAGTTCTTC.

The V call is TRBV10-3, the J call TRBJ1-5; tentatively, D is TRBD1 (6 bases). Germline lookup yields CDR1 ENHRY and CDR2 SYGVKD. CDR3 length: 16 residues. V lost 2 bases and J lost 1, with 12 bases in between. In nucleotides, the CDR3 is TGTGCCATCAGTGAGGATAAGGGGGTGAGCAATCAGCCCCAGCATTTT. This translates into CAISEDKGVSNQPQHF.

The rearrangement links TRBV7-6 to TRBJ1-4, with TRBD1 matching over 7 bases. V lost 1 base, J lost 7 bases, and 6 bases stayed unmatched. Per germline, CDR1 SGHVS and CDR2 FNYEAQ. The CDR3 extends over 15 amino acids. As DNA, the CDR3 is TGTGCCAGCAGCTTAGGAACAGGGGTCGGTGAAAAACTGTTTTTT. Protein: CASSLGTGVGEKLFF.

The V gene is TRBV4-2, the J gene TRBJ2-5; 7 bases map to TRBD1. V lost 4 bases and J lost 4; bases outside the gene matches: 6. Germline V gives CDR1 LGHNA, CDR2 YNFKEQ. The CDR3 loop spans 14 amino acids. The CDR3 sequence: CASSPVGTVETQYF. The CDR3 DNA is TGTGCCAGCAGCCCCGTGGGGACAGTAGAGACCCAGTACTTC.

The rearrangement links TRBV7-2 to TRBJ1-1, with a weak D call TRBD1 (6 bases). This CDR3 is 15 amino acids long. CDR1 and CDR2 from the germline V gene are SGHTA and FQGNSA. The V gene lost 2 bases and the J gene lost 0 bases, with 10 bases spanning the gap. CDR3 in amino acids: CASSLQTGMNTEAFF. The CDR3 nucleotides read TGTGCCAGCAGCTTACAGACAGGCATGAACACTGAAGCTTTCTTT.

J is TRBJ2-7 and V is TRBV7-2; D gene ambiguous. The V gene's germline CDR1 is SGHTA and CDR2 FQGNSA. V lost 1 base, J lost 2 bases, and 9 bases lay in between. This CDR3 has 14 amino acids. In DNA form, the CDR3 reads TGTGCCAGCAGCTTAGGTGTCAGAACCTACGAGCAGTACTTC. Its protein is CASSLGVRTYEQYF.

V usage is TRBV7-2 and J usage is TRBJ2-7; possibly TRBD1 for D (6 bases). V was pared by 5 bases and J by 0 bases, with 14 bases between. Germline assignment: CDR1 SGHTA and CDR2 FQGNSA. The CDR3 is 15 amino acids. The CDR3 spells CASSQGQPSSYEQYF. The CDR3 DNA sequence: TGTGCCAGCAGCCAAGGACAGCCAAGCTCCTACGAGCAGTACTTC.

The J gene is TRBJ2-7, the V gene TRBV15; D is perhaps TRBD1 (6 bases). The length of the CDR3 is 14 residues. V shed 0 bases and J shed 6 bases, with 12 bases lying between them. From germline, CDR1 is LNHNV and CDR2 YYDKDF (reference sequence). The CDR3 DNA sequence: TGTGCCACCAGCAGAGACCGACAGGTGGGCGAGCAGTACTTC. The encoded protein is CATSRDRQVGEQYF.

The chain employs TRBV27 and TRBJ2-7; D might be TRBD1 (6 bases). Germline CDR1 reads MNHEY; CDR2 reads SMNVEV (reference sequence). This CDR3 is built from 15 residues. V lost 4 bases and J 0 bases, leaving 13 bases between the germline ends. CDR3 sequence reads: CASSYEGRGSYEQYF. The CDR3 DNA is TGTGCCAGCAGTTACGAGGGCAGGGGCTCCTACGAGCAGTACTTC.